The 25 T cell receptor beta chains listed next were all sequenced from one sample in a study of shared clonotypes between healthy human individuals. TCRdb's table, derived via immunoSEQ multiplex PCR, lists solely in-frame clones and lacks some. This sample has roughly 1 million clones, with around four fifths found just once. The sequencing sample was made of memory CD4+ T cells sorted from blood. Subset given: CD45RA-negative fraction. Receptors were obtained from a young man in good health.

As concerns this clone: A much larger clone sits a single nucleotide away, making a read error possible. The chain joins TRBV6-6 to TRBJ1-5; possibly TRBD1 for D (5 bases). Germline V CDR1 and CDR2: MNHNY, SVGAGI (reference sequence). The length of the CDR3 is 14 residues. The V end was cut by 5 bases, the J end by 1 base, with 9 bases between. The CDR3, as DNA: TGTGCCAGCAGTGACCGGGACAGCAATCAGCCCCAGCATTTT. Amino acids: CASSDRDSNQPQHF.

The chain employs TRBV5-6 and TRBJ1-1, with 10 bases that match TRBD1. V lost 1 base, J lost 3 bases, and 6 bases stayed unmatched. The CDR3 is 16 residues long. Germline lookup yields CDR1 SGHDT and CDR2 YYEEEE. The chain's CDR3 is CASSLTGTGVDTEAFF. The CDR3 bases are TGTGCCAGCAGCTTGACGGGGACAGGGGTGGACACTGAAGCTTTCTTT.

Comments on this clone: Other DNA variants within this sample encode the same CDR3. This chain links TRBV10-3 with TRBJ1-1; D might be TRBD1 (6 bases). The length of the CDR3 is 15 residues. The V gene's germline CDR1 is ENHRY and CDR2 SYGVKD. With 0 bases removed from V and 0 bases from J, the gap between germline ends came to 8 bases. Here the CDR3 reads CAISESGQMNTEAFF. CDR3 sequence (DNA): TGTGCCATCAGTGAGTCCGGACAGATGAACACTGAAGCTTTCTTT.

This sequence joins TRBV6-5 and TRBJ2-5; D is possibly TRBD1 (6 bases). The germline V gene has CDR1 MNHEY and CDR2 SVGAGI. Trimming took 6 bases from V and 4 from J, leaving 12 bases between them. This CDR3 has 13 amino acids. The CDR3 here is CASSRTVLETQYF. CDR3 nucleotide sequence: TGTGCCAGCAGCAGGACAGTTTTAGAGACCCAGTACTTC.

The V gene is TRBV11-1, the J gene TRBJ2-1, with D perhaps matching TRBD1 (6 bases). V lost 1 base, J lost 9 bases, and 13 bases lay in between. The CDR3 is 14 amino acids. CDR1 is SGHAT, CDR2 FQDESV, per germline (reference sequence). CDR3 coding DNA: TGTGCCAGCAGCTTAGATAGGACAGTCCGTGAGCAGTTCTTC. It is translated as CASSLDRTVREQFF.

Notes on this clone: Since a much larger clone is just one base distant, this may be a read error. Other DNA variants within this sample encode the same CDR3. The chain couples TRBV5-4 to TRBJ2-2; 8 bases map to TRBD2. J was trimmed by 3 bases and V by 0 bases; bases with no gene match: 4. The V gene's germline CDR1 is SGHNT and CDR2 YYREEE (reference sequence). This CDR3 has 16 residues. CDR3 bases: TGTGCCAGCAGCTTGGCTGGCGGGGGGCACACCGGGGAGCTGTTTTTT. It yields the protein CASSLAGGGHTGELFF.

The V gene is TRBV19, the J gene TRBJ1-1; TRBD1 agrees at 9 bases. There are 15 residues in the CDR3. Germline V gene lookup returns CDR1 LNHDA and CDR2 SQIVND (reference sequence). Trimming took 1 base from V and 4 from J; bases not matched to a gene: 4. The CDR3 DNA sequence: TGTGCCAGTAGTATAGGGACAGGGGAATTCACTGAAGCTTTCTTT. It codes for CASSIGTGEFTEAFF. Combining the CDR3 with reference TRBV19 and TRBJ1-1 gives the whole variable domain DGGITQSPKYLFRKEGQNVTLSCEQNLNHDAMYWYRQDPGQGLRLIYYSQIVNDFQKGDIAEGYSVSREKKESFPLTVTSAQKNPTAFYLCASSIGTGEFTEAFFGQGTRLTVV.

This clone showed up many times. This chain links TRBV2 with TRBJ1-1; D possibly corresponds to TRBD1 (5 bases). The germline V gene encodes CDR1 SNHLY and CDR2 FYNNEI. V was shortened by 7 bases and J by 3 bases, with 15 bases between the two germline ends. This CDR3 spans 14 amino acids. The CDR3 loop reads CASTPQRGDTEAFF. CDR3 in DNA: TGTGCCAGCACCCCACAGAGGGGAGACACTGAAGCTTTCTTT.

The rearrangement uses TRBV6-6 and TRBJ2-7; 11 bases are shared with TRBD2. The CDR3 loop spans 15 amino acids. J was trimmed by 5 bases and V by 6 bases; bases with no gene match: 9. Germline values: CDR1 MNHNY, CDR2 SVGAGI (reference sequence). The CDR3 loop reads CASSRTSGSSDEQYF. For the CDR3, the DNA is TGTGCCAGCAGCCGCACTAGCGGGAGTTCTGACGAGCAGTACTTC.

The chain combines TRBV29-1 with TRBJ2-5; D might be TRBD2 (5 bases). The J call is uncertain, as TRBJ2-7 better fits the DNA end. This CDR3 is built from 15 residues. CDR1 SQVTM and CDR2 ANQGSEA come from the germline V gene. The CDR3 DNA reads as TGCAGCGTTTCTGGAGTTACTAGGGCTATCCACGAGCAGTACTTC. It yields the protein CSVSGVTRAIHEQYF.

This chain uses TRBV27 with TRBJ2-7, with no clear D. Germline V CDR1 and CDR2: MNHEY, SMNVEV (reference sequence). The CDR3 extends over 14 amino acids. Trimming removed 5 bases at V and 4 bases at J, with 15 bases between. The CDR3: CASSPRTGPYEQYF. Here the CDR3 DNA reads TGTGCCAGCAGTCCGCGCACGGGTCCTTACGAGCAGTACTTC.

The chain recombines TRBV11-2 with TRBJ2-5; D is undetermined. The CDR3 contains 16 residues. V lost 7 bases and J lost 3, with 21 bases in between. From germline, CDR1 is SGHAT and CDR2 FQNNGV. CDR3 sequence reads: CASTIRPSDGKETQYF. CDR3 DNA sequence: TGTGCCAGCACCATCAGACCCTCCGACGGAAAAGAGACCCAGTACTTC.

Note on this clone: Other nucleotide sequences in the sample specify the same CDR3. Here the CDR3 DNA reads TGTGCCTGGAGTGTACGGGGCGTGAGTGGAAACACCATATATTTT. Protein: CAWSVRGVSGNTIYF. J is TRBJ1-3 and V is TRBV30; tentative D call: TRBD1 (5 bases). The V end lost 0 bases, the J end lost 3 bases, and 12 bases lay between the germline ends. This CDR3 is built from 15 residues. Germline loops: CDR1 GTSNPN, CDR2 SVGIG (reference sequence). The entire variable domain, with the rest obtained from reference TRBV30 and TRBJ1-3, is as follows: SQTIHQWPATLVQPVGSPLSLECTVEGTSNPNLYWYRQAAGRGLQLLFYSVGIGQISSEVPQNLSASRPQDRQFILSSKKLLLSDSGFYLCAWSVRGVSGNTIYFGEGSWLTVV.

V and J are TRBV18 and TRBJ1-2; no firm D call. Germline V gene lookup returns CDR1 KGHSH and CDR2 LQKENI. This CDR3 has 13 amino acids. The germline V and J ends were trimmed by 2 bases and 7 bases, with 11 bases remaining between them. Here the CDR3 DNA reads TGTGCCAGCTCACCAGGGCCCGCGGGTGGCTACACCTTC. Amino acid sequence: CASSPGPAGGYTF.

The sample holds a few counts of this clone. CDR3: CASSHSGHEQFF. In nucleotides, the CDR3 is TGTGCCAGCAGCCATAGCGGCCATGAGCAGTTCTTC. The chain links TRBV11-3 to TRBJ2-1; D is possibly TRBD2 (6 bases). Germline-derived CDR1 and CDR2 are SGHNT and YENEEA. The V gene lost 5 bases and the J gene lost 8 bases, with 10 bases spanning the gap. This CDR3 is built from 12 residues.

The chain has TRBV5-4 and TRBJ1-6; D is uncertain. Germline loops: CDR1 SGHNT, CDR2 YYREEE (reference sequence). The V and J ends lost 1 base and 0 bases respectively, with 2 bases between them. This CDR3 is 14 amino acids long. The CDR3 DNA is TGTGCCAGCAGCTTGAGCTCCTATAATTCACCCCTCCACTTT. Amino acid sequence: CASSLSSYNSPLHF. The full variable domain, with the rest looked up from reference TRBV5-4 and TRBJ1-6, is ETGVTQSPTHLIKTRGQQVTLRCSSQSGHNTVSWYQQALGQGPQFIFQYYREEENGRGNFPPRFSGLQFPNYSSELNVNALELDDSALYLCASSLSSYNSPLHFGNGTRLTVT.

This sequence joins TRBV6-5 and TRBJ2-5; a possible D gene is TRBD2 (6 bases). V gave up 8 bases and J gave up 1 base, with 14 bases separating them. Germline V gives CDR1 MNHEY, CDR2 SVGAGI. The CDR3 extends over 14 amino acids. The chain's CDR3 is CASGLFSGQETQYF. CDR3 bases: TGTGCCAGCGGGTTGTTTAGCGGCCAAGAGACCCAGTACTTC.

CDR3 nucleotide sequence: TGTGCCAGCAGCTTATTTTCTGCTTCGGAGACCCAGTACTTC. Amino acid sequence: CASSLFSASETQYF. This rearrangement joins TRBV7-9 to TRBJ2-5; D is uncertain. The CDR3 totals 14 residues. Between the trimmed V and J ends, which lost 2 bases and 5 bases, there was a span of 12 bases. CDR1 and CDR2 (germline): SEHNR, FQNEAQ (reference sequence).

This clone was seen more than once but under ten times. The chain has TRBV29-1 and TRBJ1-4, with D uncertain. Germline CDR1 SQVTM, CDR2 ANQGSEA. The CDR3 runs 14 residues. V gave up 4 bases and J gave up 7 bases, with 16 bases separating them. For the CDR3, the DNA is TGCAGCGTTGCGGGAGTGGGCGGGAGTGAAAAACTGTTTTTT. This translates into CSVAGVGGSEKLFF.

V is TRBV5-6 and J is TRBJ1-3; D unclear. Trimming stripped 2 bases from V and 0 bases from J, with 9 bases between. There are 15 residues in the CDR3. Germline-derived CDR1 and CDR2 are SGHDT and YYEEEE. Written as DNA, the CDR3 is TGTGCCAGCAGCTTTTCTCACAGCTCTGGAAACACCATATATTTT. Protein sequence: CASSFSHSSGNTIYF.

This clone was detected a few times. The chain links TRBV11-3 to TRBJ2-3, with TRBD1 identical over 8 bases. After removal of 5 bases from V and 5 bases from J, the junction contained 3 bases not matched to a gene. This CDR3 contains 13 residues. Germline-derived CDR1 and CDR2 are SGHNT and YENEEA. The DNA of the CDR3 is TGTGCCAGCAGCCGGACAGGGCAAGATACGCAGTATTTT. It codes for CASSRTGQDTQYF.

This chain joins TRBV5-4 and TRBJ1-4; the match to TRBD1 covers 9 bases. CDR3 length: 16 amino acids. Germline CDR1 SGHNT, CDR2 YYREEE (reference sequence). The ends lost 2 bases at V and 8 bases at J; junction bases unmatched: 10. CDR3 nucleotides: TGTGCCAGCAGCTTACAAAAACAGGGGGCGCGCGAAAAACTGTTTTTT. Protein: CASSLQKQGAREKLFF.

V is TRBV18 and J is TRBJ1-1, with a possible D match to TRBD1 (5 bases). The germline V gene encodes CDR1 KGHSH and CDR2 LQKENI. Trimming stripped 5 bases from V and 0 bases from J, with 13 bases between. CDR3 length equals 15 residues. The CDR3 reads CASSSSDSMNTEAFF. The CDR3 nucleotides are TGTGCCAGCTCATCCTCTGACAGTATGAACACTGAAGCTTTCTTT.

V and J are TRBV7-8 and TRBJ1-1; D not certain. V was pared by 5 bases and J by 1 base, with 8 bases between. CDR3 length: 13 residues. Looked up from germline, CDR1 is SGHVS and CDR2 is FQNEAQ. The CDR3 protein is CASSPHGNTEAFF. CDR3 in DNA: TGTGCCAGCAGCCCGCACGGGAACACTGAAGCTTTCTTT. The complete variable domain, with remaining parts taken from reference TRBV7-8 and TRBJ1-1, reads GAGVSQSPRYKVAKRGQDVALRCDPISGHVSLFWYQQALGQGPEFLTYFQNEAQLDKSGLPSDRFFAERPEGSVSTLKIQRTQQEDSAVYLCASSPHGNTEAFFGQGTRLTVV.

This clone was detected many times. The CDR3 DNA follows: TGTGCCAGCAGCCCAGGGACTAGCGGAGCGAACACCGGGGAGCTGTTTTTT. Translated: CASSPGTSGANTGELFF. V gene TRBV5-4 combines with J gene TRBJ2-2, with TRBD2 matching 11 bases. Germline CDR1 reads SGHNT; CDR2 reads YYREEE (reference sequence). The length of the CDR3 is 17 residues. Trimming cost V 4 bases and J 0 bases; bases outside gene matches: 5.